This entry is about one T cell receptor (beta chain). The data were taken from a study of cytomegalovirus exposure and HLA in healthy donors. This CDR3 has 18 residues. The germline V gene has CDR1 SGHDT and CDR2 YYEEEE. The ends were cut back, 4 bases at V and 1 base at J, with 23 bases in the middle. Both 60 Vbeta primers and 13 Jbeta primers went into the PCR. Libraries were prepared by immunoSEQ multiplex PCR; TCRdb keeps only in-frame clonotypes and omits some of them. The data contain some 200,000 clones, around 79% of them singletons. The sequence was obtained from a girl aged 2-10 years in good health and CMV-seronegative. Material: PBMCs. This chain connects TRBV5-6 to TRBJ1-1, with D possibly matching TRBD1 (5 bases). CDR3 sequence: CASSPITPGGRWNTEAFF. The DNA of the CDR3 is TGTGCCAGCAGCCCCATAACCCCGGGGGGACGGTGGAACACTGAAGCTTTCTTT.